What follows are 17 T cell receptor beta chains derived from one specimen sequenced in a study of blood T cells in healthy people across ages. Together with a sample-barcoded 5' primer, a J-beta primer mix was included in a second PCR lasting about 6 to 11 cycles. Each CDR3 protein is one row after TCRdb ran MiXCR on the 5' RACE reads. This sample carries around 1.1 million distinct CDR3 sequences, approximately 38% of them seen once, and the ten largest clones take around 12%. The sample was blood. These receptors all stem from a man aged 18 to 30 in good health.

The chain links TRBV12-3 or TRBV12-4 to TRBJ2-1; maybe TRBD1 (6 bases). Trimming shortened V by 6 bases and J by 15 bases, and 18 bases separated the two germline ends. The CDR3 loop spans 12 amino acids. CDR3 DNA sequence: TGTGCCAGCAGCCAGGGGTCAACAGGCACGTTCTTC. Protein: CASSQGSTGTFF.

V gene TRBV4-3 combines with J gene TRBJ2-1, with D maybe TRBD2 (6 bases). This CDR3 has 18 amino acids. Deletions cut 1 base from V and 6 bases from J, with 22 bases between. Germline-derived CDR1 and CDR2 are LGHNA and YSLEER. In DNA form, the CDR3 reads TGCGCCAGCAGCCAAGCTTTGGCTGGCGGGGACCTGCGCAATGAGCAGTTCTTC. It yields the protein CASSQALAGGDLRNEQFF.

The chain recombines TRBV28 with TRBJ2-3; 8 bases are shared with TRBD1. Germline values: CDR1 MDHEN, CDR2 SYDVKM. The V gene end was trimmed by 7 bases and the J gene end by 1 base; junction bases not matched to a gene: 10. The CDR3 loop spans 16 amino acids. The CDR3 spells CASNVRTGKGTDTQYF. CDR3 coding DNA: TGTGCCAGCAACGTTCGGACAGGGAAAGGCACAGATACGCAGTATTTT.

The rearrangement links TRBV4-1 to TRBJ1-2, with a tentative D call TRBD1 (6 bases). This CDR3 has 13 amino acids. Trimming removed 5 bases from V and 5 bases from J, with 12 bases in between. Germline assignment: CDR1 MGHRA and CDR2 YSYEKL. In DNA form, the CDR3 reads TGCGCCAGCAGCGGGGGGCTGAGGTATGGCTACACCTTC. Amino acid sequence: CASSGGLRYGYTF.

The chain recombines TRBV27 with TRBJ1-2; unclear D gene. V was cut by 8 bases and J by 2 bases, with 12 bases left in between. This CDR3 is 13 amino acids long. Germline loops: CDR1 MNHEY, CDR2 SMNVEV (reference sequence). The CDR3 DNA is TGTGCCAGCGGAAATCAGCGGAACTATGGCTACACCTTC. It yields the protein CASGNQRNYGYTF.

CDR3 sequence reads: CASSQGERRSSYNSPLHF. DNA for the CDR3: TGTGCCAGCTCTCAGGGGGAACGGAGGAGCTCCTATAATTCACCCCTCCACTTT. The chain is built from TRBV12-3 or TRBV12-4 and TRBJ1-6, with 7 nucleotides matching TRBD1. V gave up 8 bases and J gave up 0 bases; unmatched junction bases: 13. This CDR3 region has 18 residues.

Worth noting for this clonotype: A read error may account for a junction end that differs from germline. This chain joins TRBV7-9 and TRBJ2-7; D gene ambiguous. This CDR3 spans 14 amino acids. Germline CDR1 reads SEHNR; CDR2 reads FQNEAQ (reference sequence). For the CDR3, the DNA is TGTGCCAGCAACTTAGCTGACCGCTCCTACGAGCAGTACTTC. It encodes CASNLADRSYEQYF.

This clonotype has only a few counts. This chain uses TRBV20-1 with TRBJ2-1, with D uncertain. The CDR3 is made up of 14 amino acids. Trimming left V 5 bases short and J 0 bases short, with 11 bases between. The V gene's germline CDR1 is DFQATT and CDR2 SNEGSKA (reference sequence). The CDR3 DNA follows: TGCAGTGCTCCCGTGGGAAGCTCCTACAATGAGCAGTTCTTC. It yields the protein CSAPVGSSYNEQFF.

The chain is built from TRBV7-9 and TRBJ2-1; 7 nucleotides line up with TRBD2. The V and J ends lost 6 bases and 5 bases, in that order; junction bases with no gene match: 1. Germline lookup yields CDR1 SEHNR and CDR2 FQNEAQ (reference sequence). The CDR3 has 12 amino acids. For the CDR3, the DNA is TGTGCCAGCAGAAGCGGGGACAATGAGCAGTTCTTC. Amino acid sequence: CASRSGDNEQFF. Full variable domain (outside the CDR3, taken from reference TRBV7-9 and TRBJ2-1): DTGVSQNPRHKITKRGQNVTFRCDPISEHNRLYWYRQTLGQGPEFLTYFQNEAQLEKSRLLSDRFSAERPKGSFSTLEIQRTEQGDSAMYLCASRSGDNEQFFGPGTRLTVL.

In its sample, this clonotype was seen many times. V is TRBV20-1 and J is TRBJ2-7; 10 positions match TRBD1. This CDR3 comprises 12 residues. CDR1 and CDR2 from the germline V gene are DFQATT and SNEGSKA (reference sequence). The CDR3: CSAGQGGYEQYF. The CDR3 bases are TGCAGCGCAGGACAGGGGGGCTACGAGCAGTACTTC.

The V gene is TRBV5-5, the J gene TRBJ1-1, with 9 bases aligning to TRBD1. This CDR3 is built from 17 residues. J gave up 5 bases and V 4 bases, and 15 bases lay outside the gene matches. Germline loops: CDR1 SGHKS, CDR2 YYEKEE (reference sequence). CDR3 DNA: TGTGCCAGCAGCCGGTCCCGGGACAGGGAGCGGTCGACTGAAGCTTTCTTT. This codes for CASSRSRDRERSTEAFF.

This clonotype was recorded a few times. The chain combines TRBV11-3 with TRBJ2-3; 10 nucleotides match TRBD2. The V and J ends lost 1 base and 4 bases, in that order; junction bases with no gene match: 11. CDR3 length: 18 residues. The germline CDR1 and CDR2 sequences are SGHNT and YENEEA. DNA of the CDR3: TGTGCCAGCAGCTTAGGGGTCTTCCTAGCGGGGGAAGCAGATACGCAGTATTTT. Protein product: CASSLGVFLAGEADTQYF.

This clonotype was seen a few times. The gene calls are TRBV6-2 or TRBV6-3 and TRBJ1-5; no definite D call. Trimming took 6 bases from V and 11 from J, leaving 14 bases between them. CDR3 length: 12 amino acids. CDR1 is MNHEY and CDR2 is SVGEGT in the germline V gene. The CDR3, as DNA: TGTGCCAGCAGCCCGGGGTTTCAAGCCCAGCATTTT. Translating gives CASSPGFQAQHF.

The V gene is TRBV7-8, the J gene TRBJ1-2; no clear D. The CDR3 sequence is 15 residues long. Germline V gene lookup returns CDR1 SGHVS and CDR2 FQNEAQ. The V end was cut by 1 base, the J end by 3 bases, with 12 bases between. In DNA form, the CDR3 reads TGTGCCAGCAGCTTAGTGGGAATAGGAGACTATGGCTACACCTTC. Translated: CASSLVGIGDYGYTF.

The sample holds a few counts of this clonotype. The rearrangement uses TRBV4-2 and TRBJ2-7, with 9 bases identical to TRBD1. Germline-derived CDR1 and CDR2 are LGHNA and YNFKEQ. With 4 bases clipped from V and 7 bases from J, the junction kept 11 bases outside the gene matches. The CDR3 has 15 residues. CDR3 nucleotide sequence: TGTGCCAGCAGCCGGGGACAGGGAGGACTTCGGGAGCAGTACTTC. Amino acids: CASSRGQGGLREQYF.

CDR3 sequence (DNA): TGCAGCGTTGAAAGGGACCGGGGGACTGAAGCTTTCTTT. Translating it yields CSVERDRGTEAFF. This chain links TRBV29-1 with TRBJ1-1, with TRBD1 as a possible D gene (5 bases). Between the trimmed V and J ends, which lost 2 bases and 5 bases, there was a span of 12 bases. CDR1 is SQVTM, CDR2 ANQGSEA, per germline. The CDR3 totals 13 residues.

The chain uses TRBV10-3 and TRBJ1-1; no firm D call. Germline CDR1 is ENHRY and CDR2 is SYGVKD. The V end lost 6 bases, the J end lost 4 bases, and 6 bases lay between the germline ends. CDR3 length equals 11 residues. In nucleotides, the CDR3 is TGTGCCATCAGCGAGACCACTGAAGCTTTCTTT. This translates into CAISETTEAFF.